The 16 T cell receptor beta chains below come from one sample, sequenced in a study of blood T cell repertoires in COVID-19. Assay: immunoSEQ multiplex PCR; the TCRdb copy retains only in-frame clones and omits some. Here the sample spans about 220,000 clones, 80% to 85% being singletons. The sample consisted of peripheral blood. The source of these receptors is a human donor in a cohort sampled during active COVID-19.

In DNA, the CDR3 is TGTGCCAGCAGTATCGCGCTTCCTACCTACGAGCAGTACTTC. This sequence encodes CASSIALPTYEQYF. V usage is TRBV27 and J usage is TRBJ2-7, with D uncertain. This CDR3 region has 14 residues. Between the trimmed V and J ends, which lost 5 bases and 2 bases, there was a span of 13 bases. Germline V gene lookup returns CDR1 MNHEY and CDR2 SMNVEV (reference sequence).

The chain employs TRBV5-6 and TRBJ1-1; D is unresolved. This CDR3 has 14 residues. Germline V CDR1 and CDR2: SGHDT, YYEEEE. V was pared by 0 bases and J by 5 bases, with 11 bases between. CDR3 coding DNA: TGTGCCAGCAGCTTGGGGCGGCGCCGGACTGAAGCTTTCTTT. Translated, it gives CASSLGRRRTEAFF.

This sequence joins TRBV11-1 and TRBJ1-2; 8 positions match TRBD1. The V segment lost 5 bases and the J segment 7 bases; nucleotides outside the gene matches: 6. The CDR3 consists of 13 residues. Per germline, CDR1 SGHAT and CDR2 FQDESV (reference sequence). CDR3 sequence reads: CASSQQGAGGYTF. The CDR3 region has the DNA TGTGCCAGCAGCCAGCAGGGGGCTGGTGGCTACACCTTC.

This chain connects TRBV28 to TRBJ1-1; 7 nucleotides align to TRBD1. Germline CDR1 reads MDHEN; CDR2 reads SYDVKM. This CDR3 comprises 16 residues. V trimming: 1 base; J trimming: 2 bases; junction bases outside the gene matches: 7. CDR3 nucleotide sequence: TGTGCCAGCAGTTTATTCATACAGGGGCCTAACACTGAAGCTTTCTTT. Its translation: CASSLFIQGPNTEAFF.

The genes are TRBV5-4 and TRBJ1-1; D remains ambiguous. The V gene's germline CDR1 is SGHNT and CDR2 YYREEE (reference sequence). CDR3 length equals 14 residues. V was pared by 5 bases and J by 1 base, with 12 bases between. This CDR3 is CASSRGLENTEAFF. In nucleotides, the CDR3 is TGTGCCAGCAGTCGAGGTCTCGAGAACACTGAAGCTTTCTTT.

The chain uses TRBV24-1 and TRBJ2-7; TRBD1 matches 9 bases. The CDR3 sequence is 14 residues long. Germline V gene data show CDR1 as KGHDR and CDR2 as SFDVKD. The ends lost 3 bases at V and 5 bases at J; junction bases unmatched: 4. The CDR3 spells CATSDGDRVHEQYF. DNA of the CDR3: TGTGCCACCAGTGATGGGGACAGGGTACACGAGCAGTACTTC.

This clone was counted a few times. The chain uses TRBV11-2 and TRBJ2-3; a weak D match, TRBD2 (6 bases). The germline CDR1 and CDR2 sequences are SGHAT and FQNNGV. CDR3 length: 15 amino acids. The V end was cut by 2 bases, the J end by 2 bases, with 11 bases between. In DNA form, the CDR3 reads TGTGCCAGCAGCTTATTGCGGGGAACCACAGATACGCAGTATTTT. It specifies CASSLLRGTTDTQYF.

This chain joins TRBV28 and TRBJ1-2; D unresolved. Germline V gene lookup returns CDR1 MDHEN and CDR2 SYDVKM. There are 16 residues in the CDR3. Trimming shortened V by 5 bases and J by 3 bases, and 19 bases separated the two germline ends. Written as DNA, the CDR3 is TGTGCCAGCAGTCACCCTAGAAACATCGGGGACTATGGCTACACCTTC. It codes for CASSHPRNIGDYGYTF.

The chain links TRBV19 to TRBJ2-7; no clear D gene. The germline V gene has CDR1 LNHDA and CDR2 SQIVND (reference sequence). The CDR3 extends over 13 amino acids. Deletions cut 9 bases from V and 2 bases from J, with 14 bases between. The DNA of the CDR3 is TGTGCCAGCTCCCCCAGCGCACCCTACGAGCAGTACTTC. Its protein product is CASSPSAPYEQYF.

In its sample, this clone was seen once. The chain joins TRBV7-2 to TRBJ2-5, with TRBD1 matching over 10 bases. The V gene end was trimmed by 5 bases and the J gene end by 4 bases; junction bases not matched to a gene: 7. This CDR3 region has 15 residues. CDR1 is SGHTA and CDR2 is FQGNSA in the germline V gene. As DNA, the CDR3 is TGTGCCAGCAGCCGTCGACAGGGGGCGTTAGAGACCCAGTACTTC. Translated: CASSRRQGALETQYF.

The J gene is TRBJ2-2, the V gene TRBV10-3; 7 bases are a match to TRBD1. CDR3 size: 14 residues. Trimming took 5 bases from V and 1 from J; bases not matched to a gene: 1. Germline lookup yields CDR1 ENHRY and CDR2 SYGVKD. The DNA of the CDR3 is TGTGCCATCAGTCCAGGGGGGAACACCGGGGAGCTGTTTTTT. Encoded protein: CAISPGGNTGELFF.

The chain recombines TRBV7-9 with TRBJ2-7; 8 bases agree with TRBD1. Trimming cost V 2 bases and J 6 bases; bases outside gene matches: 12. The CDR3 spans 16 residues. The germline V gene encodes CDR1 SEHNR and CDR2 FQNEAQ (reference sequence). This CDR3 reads CASSLRAGTGLFEQYF. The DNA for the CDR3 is TGTGCCAGCAGCTTAAGGGCCGGGACAGGCTTATTCGAGCAGTACTTC.

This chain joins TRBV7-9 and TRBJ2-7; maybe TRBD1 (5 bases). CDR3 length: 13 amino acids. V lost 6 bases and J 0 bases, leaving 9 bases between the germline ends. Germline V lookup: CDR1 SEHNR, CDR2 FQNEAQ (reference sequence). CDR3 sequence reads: CASRQESSYEQYF. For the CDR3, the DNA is TGTGCCAGCAGACAGGAATCCTCCTACGAGCAGTACTTC.

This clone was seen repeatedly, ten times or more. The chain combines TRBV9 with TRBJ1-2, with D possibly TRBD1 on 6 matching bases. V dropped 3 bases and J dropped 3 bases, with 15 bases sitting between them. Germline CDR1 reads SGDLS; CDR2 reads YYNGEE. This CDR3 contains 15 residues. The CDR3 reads CASSADSSIHYGYTF. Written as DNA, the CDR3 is TGTGCCAGCAGCGCGGACAGCTCTATTCACTATGGCTACACCTTC.

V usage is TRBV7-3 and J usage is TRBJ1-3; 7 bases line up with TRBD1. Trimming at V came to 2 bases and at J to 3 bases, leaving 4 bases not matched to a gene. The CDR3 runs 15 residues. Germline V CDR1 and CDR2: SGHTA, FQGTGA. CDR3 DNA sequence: TGTGCCAGCAGCTTATCAGCAGGGGGTGGAAACACCATATATTTT. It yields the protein CASSLSAGGGNTIYF.

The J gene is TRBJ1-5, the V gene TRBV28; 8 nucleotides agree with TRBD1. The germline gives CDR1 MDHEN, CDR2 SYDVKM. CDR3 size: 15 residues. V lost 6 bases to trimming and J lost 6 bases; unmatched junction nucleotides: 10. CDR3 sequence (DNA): TGTGCCAGCAGCCATTCGACAGGGGTGGTTCAGCCCCAGCATTTT. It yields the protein CASSHSTGVVQPQHF.